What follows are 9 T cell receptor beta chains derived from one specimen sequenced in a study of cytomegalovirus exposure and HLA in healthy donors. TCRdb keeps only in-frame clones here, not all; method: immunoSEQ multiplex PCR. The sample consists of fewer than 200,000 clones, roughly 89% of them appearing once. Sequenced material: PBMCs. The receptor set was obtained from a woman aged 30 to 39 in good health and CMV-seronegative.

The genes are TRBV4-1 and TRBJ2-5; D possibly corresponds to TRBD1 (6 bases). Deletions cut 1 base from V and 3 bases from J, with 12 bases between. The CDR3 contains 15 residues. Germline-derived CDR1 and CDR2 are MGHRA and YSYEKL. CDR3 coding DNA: TGCGCCAGCAGCCAAGCAGGGGAAAGAGAAGAGACCCAGTACTTC. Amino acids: CASSQAGEREETQYF.

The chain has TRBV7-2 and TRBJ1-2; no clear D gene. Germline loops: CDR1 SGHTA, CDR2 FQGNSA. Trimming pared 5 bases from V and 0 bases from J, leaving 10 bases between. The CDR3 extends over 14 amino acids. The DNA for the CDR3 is TGTGCCAGCAGCCCCACGATAGCTAACTATGGCTACACCTTC. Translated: CASSPTIANYGYTF.

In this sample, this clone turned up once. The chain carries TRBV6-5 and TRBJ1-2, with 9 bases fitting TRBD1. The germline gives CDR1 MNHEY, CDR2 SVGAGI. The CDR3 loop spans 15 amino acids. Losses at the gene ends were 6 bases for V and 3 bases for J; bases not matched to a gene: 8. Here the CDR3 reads CASRNRDRADYGYTF. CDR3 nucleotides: TGTGCCAGCAGAAACCGGGACAGGGCGGACTATGGCTACACCTTC.

The CDR3 DNA is TGTGCCAGCAGGCCTCTCCCGGGACATTCCTACGAGCAGTACTTC. It yields the protein CASRPLPGHSYEQYF. The chain links TRBV27 to TRBJ2-7, with D perhaps TRBD1 (6 bases). Between the trimmed V and J ends, which lost 6 bases and 1 base, there was a span of 16 bases. The V gene's germline CDR1 is MNHEY and CDR2 SMNVEV (reference sequence). This CDR3 contains 15 residues.

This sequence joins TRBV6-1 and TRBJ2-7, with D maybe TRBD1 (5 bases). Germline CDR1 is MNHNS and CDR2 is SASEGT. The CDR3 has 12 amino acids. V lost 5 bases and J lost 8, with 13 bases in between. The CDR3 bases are TGTGCCAGCAGTATTCGAGAGGACAAGCAGTACTTC. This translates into CASSIREDKQYF.

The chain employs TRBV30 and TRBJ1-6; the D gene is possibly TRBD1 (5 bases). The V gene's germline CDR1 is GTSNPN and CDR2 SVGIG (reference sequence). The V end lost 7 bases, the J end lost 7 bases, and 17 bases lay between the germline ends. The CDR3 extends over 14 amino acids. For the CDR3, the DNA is TGTGCCTCAAGGGGCGGGACTATCAATTCACCCCTCCACTTT. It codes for CASRGGTINSPLHF.

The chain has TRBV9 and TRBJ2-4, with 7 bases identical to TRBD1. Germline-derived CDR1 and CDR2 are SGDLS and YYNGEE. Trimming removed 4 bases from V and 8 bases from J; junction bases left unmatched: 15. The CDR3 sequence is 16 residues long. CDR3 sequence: CASSTRTGSLADIQYF. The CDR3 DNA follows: TGTGCCAGCAGCACCCGGACAGGCTCTCTGGCTGACATTCAGTACTTC.

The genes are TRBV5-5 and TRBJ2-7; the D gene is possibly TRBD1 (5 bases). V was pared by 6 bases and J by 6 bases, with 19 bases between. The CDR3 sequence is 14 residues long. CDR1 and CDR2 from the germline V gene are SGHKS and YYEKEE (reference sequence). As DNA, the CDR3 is TGTGCCAGCAACAACCCTTCAGGGCCGTCCGAGCAGTACTTC. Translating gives CASNNPSGPSEQYF.

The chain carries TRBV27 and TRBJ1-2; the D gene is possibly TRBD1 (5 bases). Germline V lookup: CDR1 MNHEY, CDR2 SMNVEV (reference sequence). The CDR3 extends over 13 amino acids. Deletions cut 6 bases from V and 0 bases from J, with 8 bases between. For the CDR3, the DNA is TGTGCCAGCAGGCCGACAGCTAACTATGGCTACACCTTC. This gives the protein CASRPTANYGYTF.